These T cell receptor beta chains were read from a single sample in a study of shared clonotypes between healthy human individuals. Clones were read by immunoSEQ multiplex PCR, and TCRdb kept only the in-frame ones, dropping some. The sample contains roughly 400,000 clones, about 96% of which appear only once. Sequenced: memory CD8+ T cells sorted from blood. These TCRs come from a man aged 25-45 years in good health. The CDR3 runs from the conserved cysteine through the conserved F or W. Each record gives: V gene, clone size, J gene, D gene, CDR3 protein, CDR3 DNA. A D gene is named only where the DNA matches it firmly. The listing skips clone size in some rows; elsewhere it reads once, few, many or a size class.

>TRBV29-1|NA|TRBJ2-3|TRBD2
CSVAGHPKPGLAGGTDTQYF
TGCAGCGTTGCGGGACACCCTAAGCCGGGACTAGCGGGAGGAACAGATACGCAGTATTTT
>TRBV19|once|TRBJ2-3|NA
CASSIYRVTSTDTQYF
TGTGCCAGTAGTATCTACCGGGTTACTAGCACAGATACGCAGTATTTT
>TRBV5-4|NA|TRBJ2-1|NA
CASSSVGYNEQFF
TGTGCCAGCAGCTCAGTAGGCTACAATGAGCAGTTCTTC
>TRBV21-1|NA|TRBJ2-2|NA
CASSERTLGSWIAGELFF
TGTGCCAGCAGCGAAAGGACCCTTGGGAGTTGGATTGCCGGGGAGCTGTTTTTT
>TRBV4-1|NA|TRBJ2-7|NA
CASSQGWGYEQYF
TGCGCCAGCAGCCAAGGTTGGGGCTACGAGCAGTACTTC
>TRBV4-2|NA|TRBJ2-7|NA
CASSRVIGGGPSEQYF
TGTGCCAGCAGCCGAGTAATAGGGGGAGGGCCGAGTGAGCAGTACTTC
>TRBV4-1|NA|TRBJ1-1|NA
CASSPAGGENTEAFF
TGCGCCAGCAGCCCGGCGGGGGGGGAGAACACTGAAGCTTTCTTT
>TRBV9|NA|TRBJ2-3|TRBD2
CASSVAEASGRDTQYF
TGTGCCAGCAGCGTAGCTGAGGCTAGCGGGAGAGATACGCAGTATTTT
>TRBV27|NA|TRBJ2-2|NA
CASSLSRPWTGELFF
TGTGCCAGCAGTTTATCGAGACCCTGGACCGGGGAGCTGTTTTTT
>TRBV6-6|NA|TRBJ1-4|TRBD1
CASSYSDREIEKLFF
TGTGCCAGCAGTTACTCGGACAGGGAGATTGAAAAACTGTTTTTT
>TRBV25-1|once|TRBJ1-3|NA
CASSEAGTSGNTIYF
TGTGCCAGCAGTGAAGCTGGGACCTCTGGAAACACCATATATTTT
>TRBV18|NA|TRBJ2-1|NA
CASSPALARYNEQFF
TGTGCCAGCTCACCAGCACTAGCCAGATACAATGAGCAGTTCTTC
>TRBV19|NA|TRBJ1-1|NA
CASRNAVFATANTEAFF
TGTGCCAGTAGAAACGCCGTGTTTGCGACAGCGAACACTGAAGCTTTCTTT